Following are 24 T cell receptor beta chains from one sample sequenced in a study of T-cell memory formation after mild COVID-19. Each CDR3 protein is one row after TCRdb ran MiXCR on the 5' RACE reads. The top ten clones hold about a fifth of a sample with nearly 350,000 distinct CDR3 sequences, over 10% of them seen once. The sample consisted of PBMCs or a T cell subset sorted from them (not recorded which). These receptors were taken from a young man who had mild COVID-19 (a few samples of this study predate the infection). Cell type and time point are not known.

This clonotype has just a few counts. This clone may be a read error of a much larger clone one base away. V is TRBV11-1 and J is TRBJ2-3; the D call may be TRBD1 or TRBD2 (5 bases each). Trimming left V 1 base short and J 2 bases short, with 7 bases between. CDR3 length: 14 residues. Germline V gene lookup returns CDR1 SGHAT and CDR2 FQDESV (reference sequence). CDR3 loop: CASSLGDVTDTQYF. In nucleotides, the CDR3 is TGTGCCAGCAGCTTAGGGGACGTCACAGATACGCAGTATTTT.

The rearrangement links TRBV6-6 to TRBJ2-3, with 10 bases fitting TRBD2. CDR1 MNHNY and CDR2 SVGAGI come from the germline V gene (reference sequence). This CDR3 spans 16 amino acids. The junction had 9 bases not matched to a gene; V was cut back by 6 bases and J by 3 bases. The DNA of the CDR3 is TGTGCCAGCAGCTCTACACTAGCGGGGAATACAGATACGCAGTATTTT. Translating gives CASSSTLAGNTDTQYF.

Only a few counts were recorded for this clonotype. The chain has TRBV4-1 and TRBJ1-6, with TRBD1 matching over 8 bases. The ends lost 2 bases at V and 6 bases at J; junction bases unmatched: 9. Germline-derived CDR1 and CDR2 are MGHRA and YSYEKL. The CDR3 consists of 17 residues. As DNA, the CDR3 is TGCGCCAGCAGCCAACCCAACAGGGGGAAGGGTAATTCACCCCTCCACTTT. Translating it yields CASSQPNRGKGNSPLHF.

This clonotype turned up a few times. The J gene is TRBJ1-2, the V gene TRBV29-1; D remains ambiguous. CDR1 is SQVTM, CDR2 ANQGSEA, per germline. The CDR3 consists of 11 residues. The CDR3 here is CTVDRNYGYTF. DNA of the CDR3: TGCACCGTAGACCGTAACTATGGCTACACCTTC.

V is TRBV5-1 and J is TRBJ1-1, with no clear D. V lost 1 base and J lost 3, with 13 bases in between. Germline-derived CDR1 and CDR2 are SGHRS and YFSETQ. This CDR3 region has 15 residues. The CDR3 region has the DNA TGCGCCAGCAGCTTGTGGGGTACGGGAGACACTGAAGCTTTCTTT. Translation gives CASSLWGTGDTEAFF.

V and J are TRBV6-6 and TRBJ2-1, with 7 bases fitting TRBD1. The germline CDR1 and CDR2 sequences are MNHNY and SVGAGI (reference sequence). V lost 5 bases, J lost 1 base, and 5 bases stayed unmatched. This CDR3 region has 15 residues. In DNA, the CDR3 is TGTGCCAGCAGTGACAGACAGGGATCCTACAATGAGCAGTTCTTC. Amino acid sequence: CASSDRQGSYNEQFF.

V usage is TRBV20-1 and J usage is TRBJ2-7; the match to TRBD2 covers 7 bases. J was trimmed by 0 bases and V by 0 bases; bases with no gene match: 5. This CDR3 has 15 amino acids. In germline, CDR1 is DFQATT, CDR2 SNEGSKA (reference sequence). The CDR3 DNA is TGCAGTGCTAGAGAAGCGGGGTCAAGCTCCTACGAGCAGTACGTC. It encodes CSAREAGSSSYEQYV.

The gene calls are TRBV28 and TRBJ2-5, with D unresolved. Trimming removed 6 bases at V and 5 bases at J, with 10 bases between. The CDR3 is 12 amino acids. Germline V lookup: CDR1 MDHEN, CDR2 SYDVKM. The CDR3 protein is CASRGYGETQYF. CDR3 DNA sequence: TGTGCCAGCAGGGGGTACGGGGAGACCCAGTACTTC. Using reference TRBV28 and TRBJ2-5 for the parts outside the CDR3, the full variable domain is DVKVTQSSRYLVKRTGEKVFLECVQDMDHENMFWYRQDPGLGLRLIYFSYDVKMKEKGDIPEGYSVSREKKERFSLILESASTNQTSMYLCASRGYGETQYFGPGTRLLVL.

At least ten counts were recorded for this clonotype. Its ends do not fully match the called genes, so a read error is possible. This chain connects TRBV4-3 to TRBJ2-2, with 9 bases fitting TRBD1. This CDR3 contains 18 residues. CDR1 and CDR2 from the germline V gene are LGHNA and YSLEER. The CDR3 sequence is CASSQEQGATLNAGELFF. The CDR3, as DNA: TGCGCCAGCAGCCAAGAACAGGGGGCCACCTTGAACGCCGGGGAGCTGTTTTTT.

This clonotype was recorded at least ten times. V gene TRBV29-1 combines with J gene TRBJ1-5; 8 bases align to TRBD1. V lost 4 bases to trimming and J lost 5 bases; unmatched junction nucleotides: 4. Looked up from germline, CDR1 is SQVTM and CDR2 is ANQGSEA. The CDR3 spans 13 residues. Here the CDR3 reads CSVVVQGDQPQHF. As DNA, the CDR3 is TGCAGCGTTGTAGTACAGGGGGATCAGCCCCAGCATTTT.

The CDR3 DNA is TGCAGTGCTAGAGGTCGCCCCCCCTACAATGAGCAGTTCTTC. Amino acid sequence: CSARGRPPYNEQFF. This chain joins TRBV20-1 and TRBJ2-1; D is ambiguous. The length of the CDR3 is 14 residues. In germline, CDR1 is DFQATT, CDR2 SNEGSKA (reference sequence). Trimming removed 1 base from V and 2 bases from J, with 9 bases in between.

This chain links TRBV20-1 with TRBJ2-7; D could derive from TRBD1 or TRBD2 (5 bases each). V lost 6 bases and J lost 2, with 17 bases in between. Germline CDR1 reads DFQATT; CDR2 reads SNEGSKA (reference sequence). This CDR3 spans 14 amino acids. The chain's CDR3 is CSAYPGTQTYEQYF. The CDR3 DNA reads as TGCAGTGCGTACCCCGGGACCCAAACCTACGAGCAGTACTTC.

This chain joins TRBV19 and TRBJ1-1; 9 nucleotides align to TRBD1. The germline V gene has CDR1 LNHDA and CDR2 SQIVND (reference sequence). This CDR3 spans 14 amino acids. Trimming at V came to 5 bases and at J to 5 bases, leaving 6 bases not matched to a gene. The CDR3 region is CASSLTDRGTEAFF. The CDR3 region has the DNA TGTGCCAGTAGTTTAACGGACAGGGGAACTGAAGCTTTCTTT.

The V call is TRBV7-2, the J call TRBJ2-5, with TRBD2 identical over 7 bases. The CDR3 sequence is 14 residues long. The germline V gene has CDR1 SGHTA and CDR2 FQGNSA. The J segment lost 2 bases and the V segment lost 3 bases, leaving 3 bases of the junction unmatched. CDR3 protein: CASSFRAGQETQYF. In DNA, the CDR3 is TGTGCCAGCAGCTTTCGAGCGGGGCAAGAGACCCAGTACTTC.

The chain has TRBV9 and TRBJ2-3; D perhaps matches TRBD1 (5 bases). Germline V gene data show CDR1 as SGDLS and CDR2 as YYNGEE. The CDR3 extends over 14 amino acids. Trimming stripped 1 base from V and 2 bases from J, with 8 bases between. The CDR3 here is CASSVYRTTDTQYF. CDR3 sequence (DNA): TGTGCCAGCAGCGTATACAGGACCACAGATACGCAGTATTTT.

V gene TRBV5-1 combines with J gene TRBJ2-4; tentatively, D is TRBD1 (6 bases). The CDR3 sequence is 14 residues long. The germline CDR1 and CDR2 sequences are SGHRS and YFSETQ. Trimming cost V 4 bases and J 3 bases, with 11 bases left between them. CDR3 nucleotides: TGCGCCAGCAGCCCGGGACATGGCAAAAACATTCAGTACTTC. Translated, it gives CASSPGHGKNIQYF.

This clonotype was found a few times. V usage is TRBV7-8 and J usage is TRBJ2-7; TRBD2 aligns across 8 bases. There are 16 residues in the CDR3. J gave up 2 bases and V 0 bases, and 6 bases lay outside the gene matches. Germline V gene lookup returns CDR1 SGHVS and CDR2 FQNEAQ. The CDR3 spells CASSLAPAGATYEQYV. Written as DNA, the CDR3 is TGTGCCAGCAGCTTAGCGCCAGCGGGGGCAACCTACGAGCAGTACGTC.

This clonotype has only a few counts. The V call is TRBV24-1, the J call TRBJ2-1; 8 nucleotides match TRBD2. The CDR3 has 13 residues. The junction had 2 bases not matched to a gene; V was cut back by 4 bases and J by 7 bases. Germline V gene data show CDR1 as KGHDR and CDR2 as SFDVKD. This chain's CDR3 is CATSDPGGNEQFF. In DNA form, the CDR3 reads TGTGCCACCAGTGACCCGGGGGGGAATGAGCAGTTCTTC.

This clonotype was detected a few times. J is TRBJ1-1 and V is TRBV7-9; D is possibly TRBD1 (5 bases). CDR1 is SEHNR and CDR2 is FQNEAQ in the germline V gene (reference sequence). The CDR3 consists of 15 residues. Trimming took off 1 base at V and 4 bases at J, with 13 bases between the two ends. This chain's CDR3 is CASSLVVRGSTEAFF. The CDR3 bases are TGTGCCAGCAGCTTAGTAGTGAGGGGAAGCACTGAAGCTTTCTTT.

V is TRBV11-2 and J is TRBJ2-1, with no clear D. The CDR3 extends over 12 amino acids. V shed 3 bases and J shed 7 bases, with 7 bases lying between them. In germline, CDR1 is SGHAT, CDR2 FQNNGV. The CDR3 coding sequence is TGTGCCAGCAGCTTTTTGTCTAATGAGCAGTTCTTC. This gives the protein CASSFLSNEQFF. Supplemented by reference TRBV11-2 and TRBJ2-1, the full variable domain reads EAGVAQSPRYKIIEKRQSVAFWCNPISGHATLYWYQQILGQGPKLLIQFQNNGVVDDSQLPKDRFSAERLKGVDSTLKIQPAKLEDSAVYLCASSFLSNEQFFGPGTRLTVL.

The chain recombines TRBV7-2 with TRBJ1-4, with D perhaps TRBD1 (6 bases). Trimming shortened V by 5 bases and J by 3 bases, and 13 bases separated the two germline ends. CDR3 length: 15 amino acids. Germline CDR1 is SGHTA and CDR2 is FQGNSA. The CDR3 sequence is CASSPGQPANEKLFF. For the CDR3, the DNA is TGTGCCAGCAGCCCCGGACAGCCAGCTAATGAAAAACTGTTTTTT.

This clonotype was seen a few times. V is TRBV6-5 and J is TRBJ1-4, with a weak D call TRBD1 (5 bases). Germline lookup yields CDR1 MNHEY and CDR2 SVGAGI. The CDR3 covers 16 residues. Deletions cut 0 bases from V and 5 bases from J, with 13 bases between. The CDR3 region is CASSYSHRGENEKLFF. DNA of the CDR3: TGTGCCAGCAGTTACTCTCATCGGGGGGAAAATGAAAAACTGTTTTTT.

This rearrangement joins TRBV29-1 to TRBJ1-2, with 7 bases identical to TRBD1. The J segment lost 4 bases and the V segment lost 4 bases, leaving 6 bases of the junction unmatched. Germline CDR1 reads SQVTM; CDR2 reads ANQGSEA. The CDR3 runs to 13 residues. CDR3 sequence: CSVVGTETYGYTF. CDR3 nucleotides: TGCAGCGTTGTGGGGACAGAGACCTATGGCTACACCTTC. Using reference TRBV29-1 and TRBJ1-2 for the parts outside the CDR3, the full variable domain is SAVISQKPSRDICQRGTSLTIQCQVDSQVTMMFWYRQQPGQSLTLIATANQGSEATYESGFVIDKFPISRPNLTFSTLTVSNMSPEDSSIYLCSVVGTETYGYTFGSGTRLTVV.

The V gene is TRBV6-5, the J gene TRBJ1-1; D remains ambiguous. This CDR3 has 15 amino acids. The V gene lost 0 bases and the J gene lost 0 bases, with 8 bases spanning the gap. CDR1 MNHEY and CDR2 SVGAGI come from the germline V gene. CDR3 sequence: CASSYSVGLNTEAFF. The CDR3 DNA reads TGTGCCAGCAGTTACTCGGTAGGGCTGAACACTGAAGCTTTCTTT.